This T cell receptor beta chain derives from a study of a mutant IDH1 vaccine in newly diagnosed glioma. Overall study: Vaccination followed radiotherapy alone by 4-6 weeks, or accompanied temozolomide cycles. The earlier regimen, radiotherapy, temozolomide, or both, was most often both. Week 47 marked visit V13, whereas week 35 marked visit V12.

This clone has just one count. Its antigen is as yet unknown. The assay was immunoSEQ multiplex PCR, and TCRdb's table has in-frame clones only and misses some. The table has tens of thousands of clones, about 74% seen once. Specified time point: week 35, safety follow-up. What each vaccine dose contained was 300 ug of mutant IDH1 20-mer peptide, accompanied by topical imiquimod. New WHO grade 3 or 4 IDH1-mutant, ATRX-lost astrocytomas were present in all donors. V dropped 0 bases and J dropped 1 base, with 11 bases sitting between them. The germline V gene encodes CDR1 SQVTM and CDR2 ANQGSEA. CDR3 length: 15 residues.

The material was PBMCs, obtained from a glioma patient whose treatment included an IDH1 peptide vaccine. This receptor was identified in a man aged 50 or older with glioma. The rearrangement joins TRBV29-1 to TRBJ2-3; D is tentatively TRBD1 or TRBD2 (5 bases each). The chain's CDR3 is CSVEEGRGRTDTQYF. The CDR3 DNA reads TGCAGCGTTGAAGAGGGACGGGGACGCACAGATACGCAGTATTTT.